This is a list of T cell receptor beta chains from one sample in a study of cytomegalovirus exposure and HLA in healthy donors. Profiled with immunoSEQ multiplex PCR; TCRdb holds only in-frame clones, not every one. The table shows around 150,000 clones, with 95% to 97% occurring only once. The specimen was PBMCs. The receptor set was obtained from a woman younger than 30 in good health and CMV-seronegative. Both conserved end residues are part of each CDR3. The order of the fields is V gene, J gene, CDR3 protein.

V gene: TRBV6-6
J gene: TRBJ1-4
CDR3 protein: CASRKGVTNEKLFF

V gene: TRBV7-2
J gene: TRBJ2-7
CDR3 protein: CASSLAGGAYEQYF

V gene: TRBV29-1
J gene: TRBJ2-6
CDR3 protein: CSVGGTGASGANVLTF

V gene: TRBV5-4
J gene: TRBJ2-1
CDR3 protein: CASSLGWSGGAGEQFF

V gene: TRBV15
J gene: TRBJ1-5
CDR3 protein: CATSRGATDQPQHF

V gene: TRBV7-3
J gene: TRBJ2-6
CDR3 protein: CASSPQTALRGANVLTF

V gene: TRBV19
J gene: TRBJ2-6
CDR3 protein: CASRPDRASSGANVLTF

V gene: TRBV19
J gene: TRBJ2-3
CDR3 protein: CASSRAGFQDTQYF

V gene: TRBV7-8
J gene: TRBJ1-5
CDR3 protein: CASSRNDRVINQPQHF

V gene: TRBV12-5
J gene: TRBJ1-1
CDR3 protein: CASGPQGANTEAFF